This T cell receptor (beta chain) was sequenced for a study of OX40 agonist ivuxolimab in advanced cancers. Background for the entire study: Ivuxolimab was a fully human IgG2 agonistic monoclonal antibody targeting the costimulatory receptor OX40 (CD134). Patients were allowed to have had prior anti-PD-1, anti-PD-L1 or anti-CTLA-4 therapy, and less than 45% of the dose-escalation patients had previously received checkpoint inhibitors. Partial responses were achieved by three dose-escalation patients, of whom one had hepatocellular carcinoma and two had cutaneous melanoma. Among the approximately 50 dose-escalation patients, approximately 20 had hepatocellular carcinoma, roughly 15 melanoma, 9 renal cell carcinoma and 9 head and neck cancer. The purpose of peripheral TCRbeta sequencing was to test whether ivuxolimab changed TCR sequence diversity and led to clonal T-cell expansion. The dose-escalation cohort was about 83% male with a mean age of about 65 years, ranging from roughly 23 to 85. Intravenous ivuxolimab was administered to patients every 2 weeks at six dose levels: 0.01, 0.1, 0.3, 1.5, 3 and 10 mg/kg. The monotherapy dose-escalation portion (N of about 50 patients) of the phase I ivuxolimab trial is reported in the paper. Beyond this particular receptor, the publication reports: At doses of 0.1 to 3.0 mg/kg, clonal expansion of both CD4+ and CD8+ T cells in blood was seen between baseline and week 6. Partial responders in the 0.1-3.0 mg/kg groups had among the lowest normalized peripheral clonal expansion, especially among CD8+ T cells. After ivuxolimab, expanded clones were on average more numerous among CD8+ T cells than among CD4+ T cells. The antigen specificity of the clonally expanded peripheral T cells was not determined. Low levels of normalized T-cell clonal expansion were also shown by some nonresponding patients.

Patients with autoimmune disease history or receiving systemic immunosuppression were excluded from the trial. Peripheral blood for TCR sequencing was collected from all dose cohorts at baseline, on cycle 4 day 1, and on cycle 7 day 1. The samples were taken from a phase I, first-in-human, multicenter, open-label dose-escalation trial of ivuxolimab. The trial enrolled adults with locally advanced or metastatic head and neck squamous cell, hepatocellular, melanoma or renal cell carcinoma. Before TCR sequencing, CD4+ T cells and CD8+ T cells were sorted from peripheral blood as separate populations. To sequence the TCRbeta CDR3 region, genomic DNA was isolated from the sorted cells. The immunoSEQ Assay was used to sequence the TCRbeta CDR3 regions. Held by TCRdb, this immuneACCESS table contains in-frame sequences only and omits some clones. Under half of the omission traces to an unresolved V gene where checked; the cause of the rest is unknown. Across this sample there are 65,000 to 90,000 clones, with roughly nine tenths seen only once. Of the sample, 8.4% falls within the top ten clones.

This clone was counted a single time. The target of this receptor is not known. One end of the junction varies from germline; a read error may be responsible. Including cysteine and phenylalanine, the CDR3 has 15 amino acids. Here the CDR3 DNA is all that survives: 45 bases in frame from base 1. Per the germline V gene, MNHNS is the CDR1 and SASEGT is the CDR2. The receptor comes from an adult with an advanced solid tumor such as melanoma, head and neck, liver or kidney cancer. The chain is encoded by TRBV6-1 joined to TRBJ2-1; TRBD2 is possibly the D segment (6 matching bases). This specimen was CD4+ or CD8+ T cells sorted from blood, taken in a trial of the OX40 agonist ivuxolimab. The nucleotides are TGTGCCAGCAGAGAAGCGGAGGGGAACTACAATGAGCAGTTCTTC. This sequence encodes CASREAEGNYNEQFF.